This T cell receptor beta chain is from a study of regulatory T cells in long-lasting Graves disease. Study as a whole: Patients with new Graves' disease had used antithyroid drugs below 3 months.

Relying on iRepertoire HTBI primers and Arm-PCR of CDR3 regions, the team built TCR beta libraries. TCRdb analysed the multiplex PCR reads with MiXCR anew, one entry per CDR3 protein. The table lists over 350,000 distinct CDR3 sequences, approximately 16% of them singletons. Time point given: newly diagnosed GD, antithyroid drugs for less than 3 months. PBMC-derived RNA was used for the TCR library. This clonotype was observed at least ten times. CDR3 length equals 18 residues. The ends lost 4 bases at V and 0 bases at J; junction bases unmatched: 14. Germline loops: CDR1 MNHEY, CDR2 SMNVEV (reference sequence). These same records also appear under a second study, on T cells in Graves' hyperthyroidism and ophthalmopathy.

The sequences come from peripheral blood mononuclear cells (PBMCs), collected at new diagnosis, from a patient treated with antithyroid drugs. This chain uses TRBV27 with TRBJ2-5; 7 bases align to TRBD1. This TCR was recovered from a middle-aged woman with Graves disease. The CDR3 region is CASSSNYPGTEYQETQYF. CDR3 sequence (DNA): TGTGCCAGCAGTTCAAACTATCCCGGGACAGAGTACCAAGAGACCCAGTACTTC.